Listed below are T cell receptor beta chains from one sample, sequenced in a study of post-analysis software for immune sequencing data. MiXCR was run by TCRdb on the PCR reads, yielding one entry per CDR3 protein. The sample holds hundreds of thousands of distinct CDR3 sequences, around 60% seen once. Sequencing input: blood. The receptors derive from a girl aged 2-10 years with multiple sclerosis. Each CDR3 is given with its conserved first and last residue. A D gene is named only where the DNA matches it firmly. Clone size is shown for a subset of rows, as once, few, many or a class of expanded clone.

CDR3 protein: CASSVLMGTSGGRDTQYF
CDR3 DNA: TGTGCCAGCAGTGTTCTTATGGGGACTAGCGGGGGCAGGGATACGCAGTATTTT
V gene: TRBV2
J gene: TRBJ2-3
clone size: -
D gene: TRBD2

CDR3 protein: CASRRNSYSYEQYF
CDR3 DNA: TGTGCCAGCAGACGAAACAGCTATTCCTACGAGCAGTACTTC
V gene: TRBV2
J gene: TRBJ2-7
clone size: -
D gene: -

CDR3 protein: CASSLESETQYF
CDR3 DNA: TGTGCCAGCAGCTTGGAGAGTGAGACCCAGTACTTC
V gene: TRBV5-6
J gene: TRBJ2-5
clone size: many
D gene: -

CDR3 protein: CASSFWGRGNTGELFF
CDR3 DNA: TGTGCCAGCAGCTTTTGGGGCAGGGGGAACACCGGGGAGCTGTTTTTT
V gene: TRBV11-2
J gene: TRBJ2-2
clone size: -
D gene: -

CDR3 protein: CASSLRLPGHTGERFF
CDR3 DNA: TGTGCCAGCAGCTTACGGTTACCGGGACACACCGGGGAGCGGTTTTTT
V gene: TRBV7-9
J gene: TRBJ2-2
clone size: once
D gene: -

CDR3 protein: CASSQGQGIYNEQFF
CDR3 DNA: TGTGCCAGCAGTCAGGGACAGGGTATCTACAATGAGCAGTTCTTC
V gene: TRBV12-3/TRBV12-4
J gene: TRBJ2-1
clone size: -
D gene: TRBD1

CDR3 protein: CASSYLSTGGHSPLHF
CDR3 DNA: TGTGCCAGCAGTTACTTAAGCACCGGCGGGCATTCACCCCTCCACTTT
V gene: TRBV6-5
J gene: TRBJ1-6
clone size: -
D gene: -

CDR3 protein: CSVESGAREQYF
CDR3 DNA: TGCAGCGTTGAGTCGGGCGCTCGGGAGCAGTACTTC
V gene: TRBV29-1
J gene: TRBJ2-7
clone size: -
D gene: -

CDR3 protein: CATLANNEQFF
CDR3 DNA: TGTGCCACACTAGCGAACAATGAGCAGTTCTTC
V gene: TRBV6-1
J gene: TRBJ2-1
clone size: -
D gene: TRBD2

CDR3 protein: CASSRLGEKLFF
CDR3 DNA: TGTGCCAGCAGCCGTTTGGGGGAAAAACTGTTTTTT
V gene: TRBV12-3/TRBV12-4
J gene: TRBJ1-4
clone size: -
D gene: -

CDR3 protein: CASSLGQGLAGGLYYNEQFF
CDR3 DNA: TGTGCCAGCAGCTTAGGCCAGGGACTAGCGGGGGGGCTTTACTACAATGAGCAGTTCTTC
V gene: TRBV11-2
J gene: TRBJ2-1
clone size: -
D gene: TRBD2

CDR3 protein: CSAPNSGTDEAFF
CDR3 DNA: TGCAGTGCTCCAAACTCCGGGACGGATGAAGCTTTCTTT
V gene: TRBV20-1
J gene: TRBJ1-1
clone size: -
D gene: -

CDR3 protein: CASSDTGRSYQETQYF
CDR3 DNA: TGTGCCAGCAGTGATACCGGGCGTTCCTACCAAGAGACCCAGTACTTC
V gene: TRBV28
J gene: TRBJ2-5
clone size: -
D gene: -

CDR3 protein: CASSPLSGGAHEQFF
CDR3 DNA: TGTGCCAGCAGCCCCTTGAGCGGGGGGGCCCATGAGCAGTTCTTC
V gene: TRBV6-5
J gene: TRBJ2-1
clone size: -
D gene: TRBD2

CDR3 protein: CASSYSYAGGSPGTDTQYF
CDR3 DNA: TGTGCCAGCAGTTACTCGTACGCGGGGGGGAGTCCTGGCACAGATACGCAGTATTTT
V gene: TRBV6-5
J gene: TRBJ2-3
clone size: -
D gene: TRBD2

CDR3 protein: CASSTFALANTGELFF
CDR3 DNA: TGTGCCAGCAGCACTTTCGCCTTGGCGAACACCGGGGAGCTGTTTTTT
V gene: TRBV7-9
J gene: TRBJ2-2
clone size: -
D gene: -

CDR3 protein: CASSTGRTEQFF
CDR3 DNA: TGTGCCAGCAGCACCGGCCGGACTGAGCAGTTCTTC
V gene: TRBV5-5
J gene: TRBJ2-1
clone size: few
D gene: -

CDR3 protein: CSVAQDSSYEQYF
CDR3 DNA: TGCAGCGTTGCCCAGGACAGCTCCTACGAGCAGTACTTC
V gene: TRBV29-1
J gene: TRBJ2-7
clone size: -
D gene: -

CDR3 protein: CASSLRVELGRFFYNEQFF
CDR3 DNA: TGTGCCAGCAGTTTAAGAGTTGAGCTTGGGCGGTTCTTCTACAATGAGCAGTTCTTC
V gene: TRBV27
J gene: TRBJ2-1
clone size: -
D gene: -

CDR3 protein: CASSGAESYNEQFF
CDR3 DNA: TGTGCCAGCAGTGGGGCGGAGAGCTACAATGAGCAGTTCTTC
V gene: TRBV2
J gene: TRBJ2-1
clone size: -
D gene: -